This TCR beta chain originates from a study of human T cells and chemical hapten exposure. Time point here: healthy volunteer bleed at 2 weeks. Total RNA was isolated from whole blood that had not been fractionated. Original analysis: Counting gave a median of roughly 100,000 TCRs per sample, with values ranging from roughly 20,000 to 700,000. From the RACE reads, TCRdb called clonotypes with MiXCR, one entry per CDR3 protein. What appears here as the V and J calls and clone size reflects TCRdb's work, not the paper's. The table lists over 100,000 distinct CDR3 sequences, roughly 9.5% of them singletons. A remark on this clonotype: A read error may produce the germline difference seen at one junction end.

The germline CDR1 and CDR2 sequences are MNHEY and SVGAGI. The length of the CDR3 is 18 residues. The TCR originated in a male donor in good health. Some clones in this sample may be carry-over from other donors' samples. What was sequenced was whole blood. This chain links TRBV6-5 with TRBJ2-6; perhaps TRBD2 as D (7 bases). The CDR3 sequence is CASSYSGGAISAANVLTF. CDR3 in DNA: TGTGCCAGCAGTTACTCAGGGGGGGCTATCTCTGCGGCCAACGTCCTGACTTTC.